This TCR beta chain stems from a study of identical twins. Notes on the study in general: Out-of-frame TCR alpha sharing in monozygotic twins exceeded recombination model predictions. The more abundant beta clonotypes in cord blood had fewer insertions, and memory repertoires did not show this. Out-of-frame alpha sequences shared by twins were enriched for low generation probability.

A template switching step contributed a universal primer site, while unique molecular identifiers were present in the cDNA. MiXCR was run by TCRdb on the 5' RACE reads, yielding one entry per CDR3 protein. The sample has roughly 710,000 distinct CDR3 sequences, 6% to 6.5% seen once. This clonotype was counted ten times or more. Its antigen is unidentified. This receptor was taken from a man aged 18 to 35 in good health. Sequenced input: naive T cells sorted from blood.

The CDR3 coding sequence is TGCGCCAGCAAGGCACAAGATAATTCACCCCTCCACTTT. Translation: CASKAQDNSPLHF. V and J are TRBV5-1 and TRBJ1-6; no firm D call. V was pared by 6 bases and J by 5 bases, with 9 bases between. There are 13 residues in the CDR3. Germline CDR1 SGHRS, CDR2 YFSETQ.